The TCR beta chain under discussion was sequenced for a study of type 1 and type 2 diabetes patients. The PCR template was genomic DNA. The TCR beta CDR3 region was amplified using 30 forward and 13 reverse primers. TCRdb called the multiplex PCR reads again in MiXCR, with one record for every CDR3 protein. This sample has 250,000 to 300,000 distinct CDR3 sequences, with 45% to 60% found just once. Between the trimmed V and J ends, which lost 5 bases and 6 bases, there was a span of 13 bases. Germline V gene sequence: CDR1 MNHEY, CDR2 SVGAGI. This CDR3 is 14 amino acids long. The source material was peripheral blood mononuclear cells (PBMCs). The V gene is TRBV6-5, the J gene TRBJ2-2; a weak D match, TRBD1 (5 bases). This clonotype was obtained from a man younger than 35 with type 2 diabetes. The chain's CDR3 is CASSQTGQAGELFF. In DNA, the CDR3 is TGTGCCAGCAGTCAAACAGGTCAGGCCGGGGAGCTGTTTTTT.